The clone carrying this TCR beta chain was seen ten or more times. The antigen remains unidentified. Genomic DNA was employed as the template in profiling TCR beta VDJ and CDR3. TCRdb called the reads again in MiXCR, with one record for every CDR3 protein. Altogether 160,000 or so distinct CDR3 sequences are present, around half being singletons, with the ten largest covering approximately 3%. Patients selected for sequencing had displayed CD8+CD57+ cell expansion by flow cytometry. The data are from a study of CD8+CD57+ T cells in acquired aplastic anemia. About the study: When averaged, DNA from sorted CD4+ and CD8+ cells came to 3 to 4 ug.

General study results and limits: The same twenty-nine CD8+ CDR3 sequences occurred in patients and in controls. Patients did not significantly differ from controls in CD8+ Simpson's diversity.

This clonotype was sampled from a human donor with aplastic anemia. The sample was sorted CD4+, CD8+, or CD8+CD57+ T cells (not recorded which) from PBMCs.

The CDR3 protein is CASSTGTTTGELFF. DNA of the CDR3: TGTGCCAGCAGCACGGGGACGACCACCGGGGAGCTGTTTTTT. The J gene is TRBJ2-2, the V gene TRBV5-4, with D possibly being TRBD1 or TRBD2 (5 bases each). Trimming took 4 bases from V and 4 from J, leaving 11 bases between them. The CDR3 has 14 residues. Per germline, CDR1 SGHNT and CDR2 YYREEE (reference sequence).